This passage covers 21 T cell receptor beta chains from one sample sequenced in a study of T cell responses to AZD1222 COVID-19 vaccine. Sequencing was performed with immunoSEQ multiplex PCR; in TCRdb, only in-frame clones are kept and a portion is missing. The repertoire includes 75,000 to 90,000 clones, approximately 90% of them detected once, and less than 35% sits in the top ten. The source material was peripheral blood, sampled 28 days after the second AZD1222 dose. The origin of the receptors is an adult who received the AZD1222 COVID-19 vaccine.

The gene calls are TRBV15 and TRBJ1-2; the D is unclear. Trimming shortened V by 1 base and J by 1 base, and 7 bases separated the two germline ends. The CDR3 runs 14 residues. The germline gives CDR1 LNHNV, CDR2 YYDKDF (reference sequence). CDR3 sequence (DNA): TGTGCCACCAGCAGAGGTGGCGTTAACTATGGCTACACCTTC. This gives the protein CATSRGGVNYGYTF. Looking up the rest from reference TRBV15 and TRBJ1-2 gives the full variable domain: DAMVIQNPRYQVTQFGKPVTLSCSQTLNHNVMYWYQQKSSQAPKLLFHYYDKDFNNEADTPDNFQSRRPNTSFCFLDIRSPGLGDTAMYLCATSRGGVNYGYTFGSGTRLTVV.

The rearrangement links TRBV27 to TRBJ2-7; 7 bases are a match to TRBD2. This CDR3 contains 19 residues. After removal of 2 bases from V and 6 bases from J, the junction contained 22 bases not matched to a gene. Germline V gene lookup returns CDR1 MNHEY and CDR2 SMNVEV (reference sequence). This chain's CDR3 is CASSLRGGQNGPKEVEQYF. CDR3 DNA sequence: TGTGCCAGCAGTTTACGGGGAGGGCAGAATGGGCCAAAAGAGGTCGAGCAGTACTTC.

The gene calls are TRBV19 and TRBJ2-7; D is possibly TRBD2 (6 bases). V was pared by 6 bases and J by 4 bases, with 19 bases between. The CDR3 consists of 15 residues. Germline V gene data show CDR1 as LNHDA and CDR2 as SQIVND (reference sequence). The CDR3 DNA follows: TGTGCCAGTAGCATCGAGGGATGGGACTCATACGAGCAGTACTTC. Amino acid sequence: CASSIEGWDSYEQYF.

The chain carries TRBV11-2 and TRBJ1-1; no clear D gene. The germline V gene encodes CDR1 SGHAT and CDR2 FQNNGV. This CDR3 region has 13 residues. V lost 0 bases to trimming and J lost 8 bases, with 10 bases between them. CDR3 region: CASSLDLIAEAFF. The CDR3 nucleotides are TGTGCCAGCAGCTTAGATCTCATCGCGGAAGCTTTCTTT.

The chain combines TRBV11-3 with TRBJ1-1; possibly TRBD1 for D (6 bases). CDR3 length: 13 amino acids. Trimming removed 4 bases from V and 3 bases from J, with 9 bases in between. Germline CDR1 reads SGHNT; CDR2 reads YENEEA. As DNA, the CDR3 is TGTGCCAGCAGCTCGAACAGGGACACTGAAGCTTTCTTT. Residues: CASSSNRDTEAFF.

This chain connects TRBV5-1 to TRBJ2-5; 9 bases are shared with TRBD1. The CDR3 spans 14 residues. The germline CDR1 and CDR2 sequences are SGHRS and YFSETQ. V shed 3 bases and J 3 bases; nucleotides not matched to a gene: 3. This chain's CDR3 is CASSSGTGKETQYF. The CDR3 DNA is TGCGCCAGCAGCTCGGGGACAGGGAAAGAGACCCAGTACTTC.

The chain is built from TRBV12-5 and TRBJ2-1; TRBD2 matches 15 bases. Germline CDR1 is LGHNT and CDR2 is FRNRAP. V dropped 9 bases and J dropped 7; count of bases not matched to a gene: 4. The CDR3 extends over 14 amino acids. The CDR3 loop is CASSGTSGRNEQFF. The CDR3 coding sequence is TGTGCTAGCTCCGGGACTAGCGGGAGGAATGAGCAGTTCTTC. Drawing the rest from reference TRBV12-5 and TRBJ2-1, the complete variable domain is DARVTQTPRHKVTEMGQEVTMRCQPILGHNTVFWYRQTMMQGLELLAYFRNRAPLDDSGMPKDRFSAEMPDATLATLKIQPSEPRDSAVYFCASSGTSGRNEQFFGPGTRLTVL.

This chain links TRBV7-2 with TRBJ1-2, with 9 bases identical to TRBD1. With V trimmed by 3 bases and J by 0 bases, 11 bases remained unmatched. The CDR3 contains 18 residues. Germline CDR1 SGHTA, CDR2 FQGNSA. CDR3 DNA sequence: TGTGCCAGCAGCTTGTCCGGGACAGGGATTTCGGCTAACTATGGCTACACCTTC. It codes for CASSLSGTGISANYGYTF.

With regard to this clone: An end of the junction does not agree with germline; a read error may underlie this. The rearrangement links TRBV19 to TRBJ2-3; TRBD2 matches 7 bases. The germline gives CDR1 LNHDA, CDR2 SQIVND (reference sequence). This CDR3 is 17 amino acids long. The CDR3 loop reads CTSSIFGSGINTDAQYF. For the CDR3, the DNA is TGTACCAGTAGTATTTTCGGGAGCGGGATCAACACAGATGCGCAGTATTTT.

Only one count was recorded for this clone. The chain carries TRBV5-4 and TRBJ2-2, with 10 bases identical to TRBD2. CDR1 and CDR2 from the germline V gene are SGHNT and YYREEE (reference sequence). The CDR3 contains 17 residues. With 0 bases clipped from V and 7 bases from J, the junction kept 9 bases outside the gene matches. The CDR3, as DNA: TGTGCCAGCAGCTTGGGGGTCCTAGCGGGAGTGCGCGGGGAGCTGTTTTTT. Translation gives CASSLGVLAGVRGELFF.

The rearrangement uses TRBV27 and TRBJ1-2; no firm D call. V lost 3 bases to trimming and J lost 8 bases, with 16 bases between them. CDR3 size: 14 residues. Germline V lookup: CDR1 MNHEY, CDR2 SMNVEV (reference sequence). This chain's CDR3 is CASSFAGSPRGYTF. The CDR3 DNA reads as TGTGCCAGCAGTTTTGCGGGGAGCCCTCGAGGCTACACCTTC.

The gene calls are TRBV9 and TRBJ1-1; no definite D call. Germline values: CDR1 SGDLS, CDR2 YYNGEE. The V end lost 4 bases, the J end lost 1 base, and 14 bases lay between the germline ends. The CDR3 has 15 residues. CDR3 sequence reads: CASSPNSPGNTEAFF. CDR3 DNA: TGTGCCAGCAGCCCAAATAGTCCAGGGAACACTGAAGCTTTCTTT.

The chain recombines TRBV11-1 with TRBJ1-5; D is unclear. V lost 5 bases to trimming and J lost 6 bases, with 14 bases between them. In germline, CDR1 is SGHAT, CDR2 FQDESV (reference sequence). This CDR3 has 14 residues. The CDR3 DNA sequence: TGTGCCAGCAGCCCAAACAAAGGTCTTCAGCCCCAGCATTTT. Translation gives CASSPNKGLQPQHF.

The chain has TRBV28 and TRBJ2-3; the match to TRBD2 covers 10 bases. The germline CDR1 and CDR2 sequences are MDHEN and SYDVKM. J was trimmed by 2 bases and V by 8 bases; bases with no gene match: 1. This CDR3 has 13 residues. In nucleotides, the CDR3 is TGTGCCAGCCTAGCGGGGGTCACAGATACGCAGTATTTT. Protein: CASLAGVTDTQYF.

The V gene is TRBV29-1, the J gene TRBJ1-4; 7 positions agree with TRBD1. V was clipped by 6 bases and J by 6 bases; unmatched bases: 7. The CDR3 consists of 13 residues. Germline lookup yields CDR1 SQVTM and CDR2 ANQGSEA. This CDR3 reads CSVVTGRDEKLFF. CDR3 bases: TGCAGCGTCGTGACAGGGCGGGATGAAAAACTGTTTTTT.

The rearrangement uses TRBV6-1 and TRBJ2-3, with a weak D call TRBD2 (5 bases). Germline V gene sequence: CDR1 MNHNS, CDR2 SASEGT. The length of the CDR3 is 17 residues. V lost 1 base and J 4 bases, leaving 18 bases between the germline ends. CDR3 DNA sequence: TGTGCCAGCAGTGAAGATAGAGGAGGCTTTGTCGCAGATACGCAGTATTTT. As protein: CASSEDRGGFVADTQYF.

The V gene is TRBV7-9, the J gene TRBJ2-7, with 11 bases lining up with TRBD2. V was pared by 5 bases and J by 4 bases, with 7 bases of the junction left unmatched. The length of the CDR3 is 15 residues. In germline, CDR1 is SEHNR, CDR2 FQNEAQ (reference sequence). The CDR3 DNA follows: TGTGCCAGCAGCACCTCCTCTAGCGGGAGGTACGAGCAGTACTTC. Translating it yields CASSTSSSGRYEQYF.

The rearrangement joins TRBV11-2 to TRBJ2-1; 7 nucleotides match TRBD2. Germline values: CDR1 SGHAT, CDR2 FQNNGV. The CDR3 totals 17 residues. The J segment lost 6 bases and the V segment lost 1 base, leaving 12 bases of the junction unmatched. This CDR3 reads CASSLGEGLAAFNEQFF. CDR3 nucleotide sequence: TGTGCCAGCAGCTTAGGTGAGGGGCTAGCGGCCTTCAATGAGCAGTTCTTC.

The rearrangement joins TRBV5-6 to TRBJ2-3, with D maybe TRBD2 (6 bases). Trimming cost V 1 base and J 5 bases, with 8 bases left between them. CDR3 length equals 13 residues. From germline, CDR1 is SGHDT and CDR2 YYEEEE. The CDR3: CASSLRDLDTQYF. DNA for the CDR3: TGTGCCAGCAGCTTGCGGGACTTAGATACGCAGTATTTT.

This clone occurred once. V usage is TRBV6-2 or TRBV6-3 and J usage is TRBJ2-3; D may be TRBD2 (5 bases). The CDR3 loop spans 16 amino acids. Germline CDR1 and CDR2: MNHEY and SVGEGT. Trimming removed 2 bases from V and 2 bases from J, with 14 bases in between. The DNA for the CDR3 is TGTGCCAGCAGTTACGGGGTGGGAGAGTTCACAGATACGCAGTATTTT. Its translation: CASSYGVGEFTDTQYF.

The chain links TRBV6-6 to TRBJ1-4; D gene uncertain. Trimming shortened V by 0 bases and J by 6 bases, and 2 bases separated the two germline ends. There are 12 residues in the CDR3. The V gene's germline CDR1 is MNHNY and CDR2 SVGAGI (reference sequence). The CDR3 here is CASSYSYEKLFF. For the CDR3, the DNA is TGTGCCAGCAGTTACTCCTATGAAAAACTGTTTTTT.